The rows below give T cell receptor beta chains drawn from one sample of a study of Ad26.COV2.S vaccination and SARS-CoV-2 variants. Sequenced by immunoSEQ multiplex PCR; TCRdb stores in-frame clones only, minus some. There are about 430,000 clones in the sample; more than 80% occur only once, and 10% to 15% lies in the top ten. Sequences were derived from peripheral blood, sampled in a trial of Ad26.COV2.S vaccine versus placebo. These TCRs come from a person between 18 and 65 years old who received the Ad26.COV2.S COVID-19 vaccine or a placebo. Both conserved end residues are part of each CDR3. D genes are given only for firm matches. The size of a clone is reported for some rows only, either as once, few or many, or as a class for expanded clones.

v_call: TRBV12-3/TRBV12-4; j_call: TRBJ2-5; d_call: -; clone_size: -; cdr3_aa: CASSWGREETQYF; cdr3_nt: TGTGCCAGCAGTTGGGGCAGGGAAGAGACCCAGTACTTC
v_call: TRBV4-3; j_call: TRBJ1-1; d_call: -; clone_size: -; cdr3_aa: CASSQELGTIRTEAFF; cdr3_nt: TGCGCCAGCAGCCAAGAACTCGGTACGATCCGCACTGAAGCTTTCTTT
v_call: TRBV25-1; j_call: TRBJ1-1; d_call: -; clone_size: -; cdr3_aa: CASSDWGAGMNTEAFF; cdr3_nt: TGTGCCAGCAGTGACTGGGGGGCAGGGATGAACACTGAAGCTTTCTTT
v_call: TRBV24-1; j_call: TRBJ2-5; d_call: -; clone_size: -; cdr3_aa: CATSEPNQETQYF; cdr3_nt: TGTGCCACCAGTGAACCCAACCAAGAGACCCAGTACTTC
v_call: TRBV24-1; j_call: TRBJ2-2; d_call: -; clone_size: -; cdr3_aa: CATSDSLLELNTGELFF; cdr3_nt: TGTGCCACCAGTGATTCGCTCCTGGAGCTTAACACCGGGGAGCTGTTTTTT
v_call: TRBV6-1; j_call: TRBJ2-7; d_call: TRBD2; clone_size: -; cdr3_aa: CASSEVGTSGSYEQYF; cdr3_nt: TGTGCCAGCAGTGAAGTCGGGACTAGCGGGAGTTACGAGCAGTACTTC
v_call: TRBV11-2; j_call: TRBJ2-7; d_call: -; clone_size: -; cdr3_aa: CASRAGSSYEQYF; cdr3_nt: TGTGCCAGCAGGGCAGGGAGCTCCTACGAGCAGTACTTC
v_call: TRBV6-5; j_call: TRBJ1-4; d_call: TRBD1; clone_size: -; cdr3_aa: CASSYSGTEDEKLFF; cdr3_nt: TGTGCCAGCAGTTACTCTGGGACAGAAGATGAAAAACTGTTTTTT
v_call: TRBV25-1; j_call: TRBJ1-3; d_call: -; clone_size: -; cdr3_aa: CASSDGWGNTIYF; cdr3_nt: TGTGCCAGCAGTGACGGTTGGGGAAACACCATATATTTT
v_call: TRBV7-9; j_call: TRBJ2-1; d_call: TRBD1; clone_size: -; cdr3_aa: CASGGQGRHNEQFF; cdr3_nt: TGTGCCAGCGGGGGACAGGGTCGCCACAATGAGCAGTTCTTC
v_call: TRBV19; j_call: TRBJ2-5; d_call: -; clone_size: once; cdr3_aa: CASSISRGYETQYF; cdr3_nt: TGTGCCAGTAGTATAAGCCGGGGTTACGAGACCCAGTACTTC
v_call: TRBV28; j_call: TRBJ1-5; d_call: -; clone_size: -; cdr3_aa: CASSEGGNQPQHF; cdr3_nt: TGTGCCAGCAGTGAAGGGGGTAATCAGCCCCAGCATTTT
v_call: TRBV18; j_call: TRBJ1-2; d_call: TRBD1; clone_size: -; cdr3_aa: CASSPPTGWYGYTF; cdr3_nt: TGTGCCAGCTCACCCCCGACAGGGTGGTATGGCTACACCTTC
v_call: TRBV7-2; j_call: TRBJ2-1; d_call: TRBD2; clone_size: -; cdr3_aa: CASSLTSGVDNEQFF; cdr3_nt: TGTGCCAGCAGCTTAACTAGCGGGGTGGACAATGAGCAGTTCTTC
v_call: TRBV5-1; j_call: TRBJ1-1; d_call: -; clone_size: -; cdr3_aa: CASSLTGNTEAFF; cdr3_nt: TGCGCCAGCAGCTTGACGGGTAACACTGAAGCTTTCTTT
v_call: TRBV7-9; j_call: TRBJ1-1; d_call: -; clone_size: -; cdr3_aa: CASSLEGVSPEAFF; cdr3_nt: TGTGCCAGCAGCTTAGAAGGGGTTTCTCCCGAAGCTTTCTTT